One sample yielded the 2 T cell receptor beta chains listed below, sequenced in a study of T cell repertoires in urothelial bladder cancer. Clones were sequenced by immunoSEQ multiplex PCR, and TCRdb holds only the in-frame ones, with some missing. The sample yields some 14,000 clones, around two thirds seen once. The sequenced sample consisted of tumor-infiltrating cells from bladder cancer. Receptor source: a human donor with urothelial carcinoma.

The chain has TRBV14 and TRBJ2-5, with TRBD2 matching 14 bases. Germline CDR1 SGHDN, CDR2 FVKESK. The CDR3 is 17 amino acids. The V gene end was trimmed by 6 bases and the J gene end by 5 bases; junction bases not matched to a gene: 11. The CDR3 is CASSPGTSGGRGETQYF. DNA for the CDR3: TGTGCCAGCAGTCCTGGGACTAGCGGGGGCCGCGGGGAGACCCAGTACTTC. Supplemented by reference TRBV14 and TRBJ2-5, the full variable domain reads EAGVTQFPSHSVIEKGQTVTLRCDPISGHDNLYWYRRVMGKEIKFLLHFVKESKQDESGMPNNRFLAERTGGTYSTLKVQPAELEDSGVYFCASSPGTSGGRGETQYFGPGTRLLVL.

The chain employs TRBV7-2 and TRBJ2-1; 12 positions match TRBD2. The J segment lost 10 bases and the V segment lost 1 base, leaving 8 bases of the junction unmatched. This CDR3 is 16 amino acids long. Germline-derived CDR1 and CDR2 are SGHTA and FQGNSA. The CDR3 region has the DNA TGTGCCAGCAGCTTAGTTTCTAGCGGGGGGGCCGGGGAGCAGTTCTTC. It yields the protein CASSLVSSGGAGEQFF.